The present T cell receptor beta chain was sequenced within a study of blood T cell repertoires in COVID-19. For the study at large: Sources were T cells, B-cell-depleted T cells, or PBMCs; the material itself was cDNA or gDNA.

This CDR3 contains 15 residues. V lost 6 bases, J lost 0 bases, and 11 bases lay in between. Germline V CDR1 and CDR2: KGHSH, LQKENI. Sequenced by immunoSEQ multiplex PCR; TCRdb stores in-frame clones only, minus some. The table has more than 95,000 clones, roughly four fifths seen once. The table lists this clone with a few counts. This clonotype originated in a man in his sixties with acute or convalescent COVID-19. V is TRBV18 and J is TRBJ1-4; the D gene is possibly TRBD1 (5 bases). Sequenced sample: peripheral blood. CDR3: CASSPRGATNEKLFF. CDR3 in DNA: TGTGCCAGCTCGCCAAGGGGCGCAACTAATGAAAAACTGTTTTTT.